These 31 T cell receptor beta chains originate from one sample sequenced in a study of preoperative IRX-2 immunotherapy in early breast cancer. TCRdb's table, derived via immunoSEQ multiplex PCR, lists solely in-frame clones and lacks some. The sample lists around 62,000 clones, 94% occurring once. Noted treatment: preoperative locoregional IRX-2 cytokine immunotherapy. This material was collected from a patient treated with IRX-2 immunotherapy. The receptor set was obtained from a human donor with breast cancer.

The CDR3 DNA sequence: TGTGCCAGTAGTTTGTGGGAGAACACTGAAGCTTTCTTT. This gives the protein CASSLWENTEAFF. The rearrangement joins TRBV19 to TRBJ1-1; D gene uncertain. The CDR3 runs to 13 residues. V lost 5 bases and J lost 1, with 8 bases in between. In germline, CDR1 is LNHDA, CDR2 SQIVND (reference sequence). The whole variable domain, filled in from reference TRBV19 and TRBJ1-1, reads DGGITQSPKYLFRKEGQNVTLSCEQNLNHDAMYWYRQDPGQGLRLIYYSQIVNDFQKGDIAEGYSVSREKKESFPLTVTSAQKNPTAFYLCASSLWENTEAFFGQGTRLTVV.

This clone was counted between two and nine times. The chain is built from TRBV28 and TRBJ1-2; 11 positions agree with TRBD1. The CDR3 has 15 residues. In germline, CDR1 is MDHEN, CDR2 SYDVKM. V trimming: 9 bases; J trimming: 8 bases; junction bases outside the gene matches: 14. The CDR3, as DNA: TGTGCCAGTACGACCGGGACAGGGGGAAGGGAAGGCTACACCTTC. It encodes CASTTGTGGREGYTF.

The chain is built from TRBV7-2 and TRBJ1-2; D may be TRBD1 (6 bases). Trimming pared 2 bases from V and 4 bases from J, leaving 14 bases between. The length of the CDR3 is 15 residues. The germline V gene encodes CDR1 SGHTA and CDR2 FQGNSA. CDR3 amino acids: CASSLPGGRFYGYTF. The CDR3 coding sequence is TGTGCCAGCAGCTTACCCGGGGGGCGGTTCTATGGCTACACCTTC.

The V gene is TRBV28, the J gene TRBJ2-3, with D hard to call. The germline CDR1 and CDR2 sequences are MDHEN and SYDVKM. The CDR3 is made up of 12 amino acids. V lost 6 bases and J lost 0, with 4 bases in between. CDR3 amino acids: CASSRSTDTQYF. The CDR3 DNA follows: TGTGCCAGCAGCCGTAGCACAGATACGCAGTATTTT.

The chain combines TRBV6-1 with TRBJ1-3; D is undetermined. The CDR3 loop spans 16 amino acids. Trimming took off 3 bases at V and 2 bases at J, with 14 bases between the two ends. CDR1 is MNHNS, CDR2 SASEGT, per germline. The CDR3 loop reads CASSDGFRSTGNTIYF. CDR3 in DNA: TGTGCCAGCAGTGATGGGTTCAGGTCCACTGGAAACACCATATATTTT.

V gene TRBV10-3 combines with J gene TRBJ2-1; 12 bases agree with TRBD2. Germline CDR1 ENHRY, CDR2 SYGVKD. Unmatched junction bases numbered 23, after V lost 10 bases and J lost 7 bases. This CDR3 is 19 amino acids long. The CDR3 bases are TGTGCCAGGCCCCGGGGGTTGTCTAGCGGGAGGGCTTGTAGGAATGAGCAGTTCTTC. Encoded protein: CARPRGLSSGRACRNEQFF.

The gene calls are TRBV6-6 and TRBJ1-2; maybe TRBD1 (5 bases). Germline V gene data show CDR1 as MNHNY and CDR2 as SVGAGI (reference sequence). The CDR3 loop spans 13 amino acids. The germline V and J ends were trimmed by 2 bases and 6 bases, with 10 bases remaining between them. The CDR3 DNA sequence: TGTGCCAGCAGTTACGAAGGGGCGAATGGCTACACCTTC. Its protein is CASSYEGANGYTF.

The V and J genes are TRBV29-1 and TRBJ1-2; D is unresolved. Trimming took off 2 bases at V and 4 bases at J, with 11 bases between the two ends. The CDR3 sequence is 13 residues long. Germline assignment: CDR1 SQVTM and CDR2 ANQGSEA. CDR3 DNA: TGCAGCGTTGAACAGCAGGTTCTCTATGGCTACACCTTC. This gives the protein CSVEQQVLYGYTF. The full variable domain, in which reference TRBV29-1 and TRBJ1-2 provide the parts outside the CDR3, is SAVISQKPSRDICQRGTSLTIQCQVDSQVTMMFWYRQQPGQSLTLIATANQGSEATYESGFVIDKFPISRPNLTFSTLTVSNMSPEDSSIYLCSVEQQVLYGYTFGSGTRLTVV.

The V call is TRBV4-2, the J call TRBJ1-3; D is unclear. V was pared by 1 base and J by 0 bases, with 7 bases between. The CDR3 covers 15 residues. Looked up from germline, CDR1 is LGHNA and CDR2 is YNFKEQ. In DNA, the CDR3 is TGTGCCAGCAGCCAAGTAGTGAGCTCTGGAAACACCATATATTTT. This gives the protein CASSQVVSSGNTIYF.

The rearrangement uses TRBV19 and TRBJ1-5; no firm D call. Trimming cost V 9 bases and J 5 bases, with 14 bases left between them. CDR3 length: 13 residues. Germline loops: CDR1 LNHDA, CDR2 SQIVND (reference sequence). CDR3 protein: CASAEGRHQPQHF. CDR3 DNA sequence: TGTGCCAGCGCAGAGGGCAGACATCAGCCCCAGCATTTT.

V usage is TRBV4-3 and J usage is TRBJ2-5, with 7 nucleotides matching TRBD1. In germline, CDR1 is LGHNA, CDR2 YSLEER. V lost 1 base, J lost 5 bases, and 7 bases stayed unmatched. This CDR3 is 15 amino acids long. CDR3 sequence (DNA): TGCGCCAGCAGCCAAGTTTACAGGGGTGGGGAGACCCAGTACTTC. Protein sequence: CASSQVYRGGETQYF.

The CDR3 coding sequence is TGTGCCAGCAGCTTGGAGGACAGGGGCGGGTCACCCCTCCACTTT. Protein product: CASSLEDRGGSPLHF. The chain recombines TRBV5-5 with TRBJ1-6; 9 bases are shared with TRBD1. Looked up from germline, CDR1 is SGHKS and CDR2 is YYEKEE (reference sequence). Unmatched junction bases numbered 5, after V lost 0 bases and J lost 10 bases. This CDR3 is built from 15 residues.

The CDR3 sequence: CASSYGGEETQYF. The CDR3 nucleotides are TGTGCCAGCAGCTACGGGGGAGAAGAGACCCAGTACTTC. The chain couples TRBV7-9 to TRBJ2-5; the D gene is possibly TRBD2 (6 bases). The CDR3 is 13 amino acids. Germline assignment: CDR1 SEHNR and CDR2 FQNEAQ (reference sequence). V dropped 4 bases and J dropped 3 bases, with 9 bases sitting between them.

V and J are TRBV4-2 and TRBJ2-7; no reliable D call. V was pared by 1 base and J by 4 bases, with 11 bases between. Germline V lookup: CDR1 LGHNA, CDR2 YNFKEQ. The CDR3 totals 14 residues. CDR3 amino acids: CASSQGPDFYEQYF. CDR3 coding DNA: TGTGCCAGCAGCCAAGGACCCGACTTTTACGAGCAGTACTTC.

This sequence joins TRBV2 and TRBJ2-7, with D possibly being TRBD1 (5 bases). Germline loops: CDR1 SNHLY, CDR2 FYNNEI. The CDR3 runs 15 residues. V was shortened by 1 base and J by 2 bases, with 12 bases between the two germline ends. For the CDR3, the DNA is TGTGCCAGCAGTGAAGAGGGCAGGGTGGCCTACGAGCAGTACTTC. Protein product: CASSEEGRVAYEQYF.

J is TRBJ2-5 and V is TRBV9; D may be TRBD2 (6 bases). Germline CDR1 SGDLS, CDR2 YYNGEE. Trimming stripped 4 bases from V and 2 bases from J, with 15 bases between. CDR3 length: 15 residues. CDR3 residues: CASSPQGTVQETQYF. In DNA, the CDR3 is TGTGCCAGCAGCCCCCAAGGGACTGTACAAGAGACCCAGTACTTC.

A single count supports this clone. The chain employs TRBV9 and TRBJ1-1; D is uncertain. V gave up 4 bases and J gave up 4 bases, with 11 bases separating them. Germline-derived CDR1 and CDR2 are SGDLS and YYNGEE. The CDR3 sequence is 13 residues long. CDR3 sequence: CASSPTAGTEAFF. In nucleotides, the CDR3 is TGTGCCAGCAGCCCCACAGCAGGCACTGAAGCTTTCTTT.

The chain is built from TRBV19 and TRBJ2-1; 9 bases map to TRBD1. Germline V gives CDR1 LNHDA, CDR2 SQIVND (reference sequence). V trimming: 7 bases; J trimming: 4 bases; junction bases outside the gene matches: 8. This CDR3 comprises 15 residues. CDR3 sequence: CASTKTGTGYNEQFF. CDR3 in DNA: TGTGCCAGTACCAAGACCGGGACAGGGTACAATGAGCAGTTCTTC. Supplemented by reference TRBV19 and TRBJ2-1, the full variable domain reads DGGITQSPKYLFRKEGQNVTLSCEQNLNHDAMYWYRQDPGQGLRLIYYSQIVNDFQKGDIAEGYSVSREKKESFPLTVTSAQKNPTAFYLCASTKTGTGYNEQFFGPGTRLTVL.

V gene TRBV28 combines with J gene TRBJ2-1, with 9 nucleotides matching TRBD1. Germline V gene lookup returns CDR1 MDHEN and CDR2 SYDVKM. The CDR3 is made up of 14 amino acids. V lost 10 bases, J lost 3 bases, and 7 bases stayed unmatched. As DNA, the CDR3 is TGTGCCACCCGGACAGGGGAACGCTACAATGAGCAGTTCTTC. Residues: CATRTGERYNEQFF.

The chain carries TRBV28 and TRBJ2-2; D is possibly TRBD2 (6 bases). There are 17 residues in the CDR3. The germline V gene encodes CDR1 MDHEN and CDR2 SYDVKM. Trimming pared 4 bases from V and 4 bases from J, leaving 19 bases between. In DNA form, the CDR3 reads TGTGCCAGCAGTTCCTCGGAGGGGTGGGGGACCACCGGGGAGCTGTTTTTT. Protein sequence: CASSSSEGWGTTGELFF.

The rearrangement links TRBV5-1 to TRBJ2-1, with 8 bases matching TRBD2. CDR3 size: 18 residues. CDR1 and CDR2 from the germline V gene are SGHRS and YFSETQ. V trimming: 4 bases; J trimming: 3 bases; junction bases outside the gene matches: 15. For the CDR3, the DNA is TGCGCCAGCAGCCTACAACCGCGGGGTGCGGGAGGCTACAATGAGCAGTTCTTC. Protein: CASSLQPRGAGGYNEQFF.

This clone was counted only a few times. The rearrangement links TRBV6-7 to TRBJ2-2, with D perhaps assigned TRBD1 or TRBD2 (5 bases each). TRBV6-7 is known as an ORF, though its function is uncertain. Trimming shortened V by 0 bases and J by 6 bases, and 17 bases separated the two germline ends. The CDR3 extends over 17 amino acids. DNA for the CDR3: TGTGCCAGCAGTTACTCGAATAAAGGTAGGGACCCCGGGGAGCTGTTTTTT. It yields the protein CASSYSNKGRDPGELFF.

The chain joins TRBV5-1 to TRBJ2-1; D is ambiguous. The CDR3 length is 16 residues. V was shortened by 0 bases and J by 8 bases, with 18 bases between the two germline ends. CDR1 and CDR2 (germline): SGHRS, YFSETQ. CDR3 nucleotides: TGCGCCAGCAGCTTGGTTACGAGTATCCTGTCCGATGAGCAGTTCTTC. It codes for CASSLVTSILSDEQFF.

V and J are TRBV5-4 and TRBJ2-2; D not resolved. Trimming stripped 2 bases from V and 5 bases from J, with 7 bases between. The germline V gene encodes CDR1 SGHNT and CDR2 YYREEE (reference sequence). This CDR3 contains 13 residues. This CDR3 reads CASSFALTGELFF. CDR3 DNA: TGTGCCAGCAGCTTTGCCTTAACCGGGGAGCTGTTTTTT.

The chain joins TRBV28 to TRBJ1-2; no firm D call. The germline V gene has CDR1 MDHEN and CDR2 SYDVKM. The CDR3 is made up of 11 amino acids. Trimming took off 9 bases at V and 0 bases at J, with 5 bases between the two ends. The CDR3 DNA follows: TGTGCCAGTGGGCCTAACTATGGCTACACCTTC. Translating it yields CASGPNYGYTF.

The gene calls are TRBV7-8 and TRBJ1-5, with 12 bases fitting TRBD1. Germline V gene data show CDR1 as SGHVS and CDR2 as FQNEAQ. The CDR3 contains 22 residues. V was clipped by 2 bases and J by 1 base; unmatched bases: 18. DNA for the CDR3: TGTGCCAGCAGCTTATCTCGGGGGGGACAGGGGGCTATCTTAGGGAGCAATCAGCCCCAGCATTTT. It yields the protein CASSLSRGGQGAILGSNQPQHF.

In its sample, this clone was seen once. The chain has TRBV18 and TRBJ2-5; D not resolved. With 2 bases removed from V and 0 bases from J, the gap between germline ends came to 4 bases. This CDR3 spans 13 amino acids. Per the germline V gene, CDR1 is KGHSH and CDR2 is LQKENI. Written as DNA, the CDR3 is TGTGCCAGCTCACCAAGGGACCAAGAGACCCAGTACTTC. Its translation: CASSPRDQETQYF. Variable domain in full (rest from reference TRBV18 and TRBJ2-5): NAGVMQNPRHLVRRRGQEARLRCSPMKGHSHVYWYRQLPEEGLKFMVYLQKENIIDESGMPKERFSAEFPKEGPSILRIQQVVRGDSAAYFCASSPRDQETQYFGPGTRLLVL.

The chain combines TRBV19 with TRBJ1-5; the D gene is possibly TRBD1 (5 bases). The CDR3 sequence is 12 residues long. V lost 5 bases and J lost 5, with 7 bases in between. Germline CDR1 reads LNHDA; CDR2 reads SQIVND (reference sequence). The CDR3 DNA follows: TGTGCCAGTAGTCAGGGATATCAGCCCCAGCATTTT. Translating gives CASSQGYQPQHF.

The chain combines TRBV27 with TRBJ1-2; weak D call: TRBD1 (5 bases). Germline-derived CDR1 and CDR2 are MNHEY and SMNVEV (reference sequence). The CDR3 length is 15 residues. V dropped 5 bases and J dropped 8 bases, with 21 bases sitting between them. The CDR3: CASSLSYGGSGGYTF. CDR3 DNA sequence: TGTGCCAGCAGTCTAAGCTACGGGGGTTCAGGCGGCTACACCTTC.

The chain recombines TRBV5-8 with TRBJ1-1, with 9 bases matching TRBD1. Germline CDR1 SGHTS, CDR2 YDEGEE. The CDR3 runs 17 residues. V lost 2 bases to trimming and J lost 3 bases; unmatched junction nucleotides: 11. The CDR3 loop is CASSLAGGTGRDTEAFF. CDR3 nucleotides: TGTGCCAGCAGCTTAGCCGGGGGGACAGGGAGGGACACTGAAGCTTTCTTT.

The chain employs TRBV4-3 and TRBJ2-3; D is possibly TRBD1 (5 bases). Trimming pared 1 base from V and 0 bases from J, leaving 11 bases between. Germline V gene data show CDR1 as LGHNA and CDR2 as YSLEER. CDR3 size: 16 residues. For the CDR3, the DNA is TGCGCCAGCAGCCAAGGGGAAAGGGGTAGCACAGATACGCAGTATTTT. Amino acid sequence: CASSQGERGSTDTQYF.